This T cell receptor (beta chain) is from a study of cytomegalovirus exposure and HLA in healthy donors. Regarding the study as a whole: For most TCR beta V segments, an earlier analysis put the productive rate at about 87% or about 30% of the time. A later analysis reportedly found fewer N-insertions in an Asian-associated ancestry cluster than the approximately 700-donor mean.

These donors, healthy bone marrow donors, were studied. PCR primers comprised 60 Vbeta and 13 Jbeta primers. The repertoire was sequenced with immunoSEQ multiplex PCR; TCRdb's copy has only in-frame clones and lacks some. The sample lists about 160,000 clones; roughly 76% were seen once. A remark on this clone: Its matching antigen is unknown.

Trimming left V 7 bases short and J 0 bases short, with 14 bases between. The CDR3 is made up of 15 amino acids. Per the germline V gene, CDR1 is MNHNS and CDR2 is SASEGT. This sequence originates from a woman aged 50 to 60 in good health and CMV-seronegative. The specimen was PBMCs. The V call is TRBV6-1, the J call TRBJ2-3, with TRBD1 as a possible D gene (5 bases). CDR3 amino acids: CASTSGPSSTDTQYF. The CDR3 nucleotides read TGTGCCAGCACTTCAGGGCCCTCTAGCACAGATACGCAGTATTTT.